These 10 T cell receptor beta chains were sequenced from one sample in a study of T cell repertoires in MIS-A myocarditis. Clones were sequenced by immunoSEQ multiplex PCR, and TCRdb holds only the in-frame ones, with some missing. This sample has more than 6,500 clones; around 73% occur once, and the top ten carry roughly 18%. Material for sequencing was right inferior lung lobe tissue obtained at autopsy. Receptor source: a man aged 18 to 35 with fulminant myocarditis from multisystem inflammatory syndrome in adults (MIS-A) after COVID-19.

This chain uses TRBV4-3 with TRBJ1-2; no definite D call. Germline V gene sequence: CDR1 LGHNA, CDR2 YSLEER. Trimming stripped 3 bases from V and 2 bases from J, with 7 bases between. The CDR3 is 13 amino acids. The CDR3 coding sequence is TGCGCCAGCAGCCATAACCAGAACTATGGCTACACCTTC. Its translation: CASSHNQNYGYTF.

The CDR3 is CASSDMGNTIYF. CDR3 bases: TGTGCCAGCAGTGATATGGGAAACACCATATATTTT. The chain links TRBV6-4 to TRBJ1-3; no reliable D call. Trimming left V 3 bases short and J 4 bases short, with 4 bases between. In germline, CDR1 is MRHNA, CDR2 SNTAGT. The CDR3 has 12 amino acids.

The chain uses TRBV30 and TRBJ1-1; D is undetermined. Trimming removed 2 bases from V and 5 bases from J, with 6 bases in between. Germline V gene lookup returns CDR1 GTSNPN and CDR2 SVGIG (reference sequence). The CDR3 consists of 11 residues. This chain's CDR3 is CAWSPLTEAFF. CDR3 nucleotides: TGTGCCTGGAGTCCTCTTACTGAAGCTTTCTTT. The whole variable domain, filled in from reference TRBV30 and TRBJ1-1, reads SQTIHQWPATLVQPVGSPLSLECTVEGTSNPNLYWYRQAAGRGLQLLFYSVGIGQISSEVPQNLSASRPQDRQFILSSKKLLLSDSGFYLCAWSPLTEAFFGQGTRLTVV.

The V call is TRBV1, the J call TRBJ2-7; the table names TRBD2, a call not compared with the DNA. TRBV1 is labeled a pseudogene. CDR3 size: 18 residues. The CDR3 region has the DNA TGCACCAGCAGCCAGACCCCCCCGGGACTAGTCGGCTCCTACGAGCAGTACTTC. It specifies CTSSQTPPGLVGSYEQYF.

The genes are TRBV19 and TRBJ2-2; D might be TRBD2 (6 bases). Germline CDR1 reads LNHDA; CDR2 reads SQIVND (reference sequence). The V end lost 5 bases, the J end lost 1 base, and 11 bases lay between the germline ends. CDR3 length: 15 residues. CDR3 sequence: CASSPGTLNTGELFF. The CDR3, as DNA: TGTGCCAGTAGTCCCGGGACTCTGAACACCGGGGAGCTGTTTTTT. The complete variable domain, with remaining parts taken from reference TRBV19 and TRBJ2-2, reads DGGITQSPKYLFRKEGQNVTLSCEQNLNHDAMYWYRQDPGQGLRLIYYSQIVNDFQKGDIAEGYSVSREKKESFPLTVTSAQKNPTAFYLCASSPGTLNTGELFFGEGSRLTVL.

This clone was picked up one time. The rearrangement joins TRBV12-3 or TRBV12-4 to TRBJ1-1; D is unresolved. The CDR3 loop spans 13 amino acids. Trimming took off 5 bases at V and 3 bases at J, with 10 bases between the two ends. The CDR3 region is CASSPVRDTEAFF. The CDR3, as DNA: TGTGCCAGCAGTCCCGTTAGGGACACTGAAGCTTTCTTT.

The J gene is TRBJ2-5, the V gene TRBV15; TRBD2 aligns across 11 bases. The trim removed 0 bases at V and 4 bases at J, leaving 4 bases unmatched. Germline V gene lookup returns CDR1 LNHNV and CDR2 YYDKDF (reference sequence). This CDR3 has 16 residues. DNA of the CDR3: TGTGCCACCAGCAGAGATTTTAGCGGGGGGGCAGAGACCCAGTACTTC. Translation: CATSRDFSGGAETQYF. Filled out from reference TRBV15 and TRBJ2-5, the complete variable domain reads DAMVIQNPRYQVTQFGKPVTLSCSQTLNHNVMYWYQQKSSQAPKLLFHYYDKDFNNEADTPDNFQSRRPNTSFCFLDIRSPGLGDTAMYLCATSRDFSGGAETQYFGPGTRLLVL.

The genes are TRBV5-4 and TRBJ1-4; 9 positions match TRBD1. J gave up 7 bases and V 4 bases, and 11 bases lay outside the gene matches. Germline V gene lookup returns CDR1 SGHNT and CDR2 YYREEE (reference sequence). This CDR3 has 16 residues. In DNA, the CDR3 is TGTGCCAGCAGCCTAAAAACCGGGACAGGGAGTGAAAAACTGTTTTTT. Encoded protein: CASSLKTGTGSEKLFF.

The chain links TRBV9 to TRBJ2-1; 8 bases are shared with TRBD2. CDR3 length: 15 amino acids. In germline, CDR1 is SGDLS, CDR2 YYNGEE. V lost 0 bases and J lost 7; bases outside the gene matches: 6. The CDR3 DNA is TGTGCCAGCAGCGTAGAGGAGCGGGAGCCGAATGAGCAGTTCTTC. This translates into CASSVEEREPNEQFF.

The chain carries TRBV19 and TRBJ1-1; D might be TRBD1 (6 bases). This CDR3 spans 16 amino acids. The V and J ends lost 4 bases and 4 bases respectively, with 19 bases between them. Germline-derived CDR1 and CDR2 are LNHDA and SQIVND (reference sequence). The CDR3 sequence: CASSKLRGAYSTEAFF. In DNA, the CDR3 is TGTGCCAGTAGTAAATTGCGGGGGGCGTATAGCACTGAAGCTTTCTTT.